A selection of T cell receptor beta chains follows, all from one sample in a study of sequential checkpoint blockade in melanoma. This table comes from immunoSEQ multiplex PCR, and its TCRdb copy is limited to in-frame clones, with some not included. The profile shows 1,500 to 2,500 clones, around 53% of them singletons. Sequences were derived from CD8+ T cells sorted from blood (inferred from file names), sampled from a patient given nivolumab and ipilimumab in sequence. The receptors were sampled from a human patient with melanoma. Some clones in this sample may be carry-over from other donors' samples. CDR3s leave out the opening cysteine and the closing phenylalanine or tryptophan.

len | v_gene | CDR3aa
11 | TRBV9 | ASSLDRYNEQF
12 | TRBV6-4 | ASSGGTDSSPLH
12 | TRBV11-2 | ASSFPGGTGELF
11 | TRBV27 | ASSRLATYEQY
11 | TRBV2 | AFQTGDQETQY
17 | TRBV7-2 | ASSLVSFGGDRSSYEQY
12 | TRBV7-9 | ASSFMGLGGEQF
14 | TRBV4-1 | ASSQGNSGGVETQY
11 | TRBV29-1 | SVRDSGPYEQY
13 | TRBV7-6 | ASSLGQADSYEQY
13 | TRBV19 | ASSIVSTGSYEQY
13 | TRBV7-3 | ASSVGQGFAGELF
13 | TRBV5-6 | ASSSQGLRNYGYT
12 | TRBV5-6 | ASSSNRDRNTIY
15 | TRBV7-2 | ASSPRRLAGTYNEQF